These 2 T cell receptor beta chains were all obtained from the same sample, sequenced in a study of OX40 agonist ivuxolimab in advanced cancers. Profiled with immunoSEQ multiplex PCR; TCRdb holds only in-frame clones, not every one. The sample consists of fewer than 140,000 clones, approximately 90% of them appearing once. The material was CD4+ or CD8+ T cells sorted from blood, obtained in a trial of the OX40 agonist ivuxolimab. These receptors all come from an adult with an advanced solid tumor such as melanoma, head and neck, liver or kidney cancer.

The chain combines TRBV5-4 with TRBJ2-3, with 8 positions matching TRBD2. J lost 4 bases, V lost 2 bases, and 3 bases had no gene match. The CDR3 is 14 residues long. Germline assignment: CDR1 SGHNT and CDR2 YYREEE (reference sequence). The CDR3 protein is CASSLGTRADTQYF. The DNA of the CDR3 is TGTGCCAGCAGCTTAGGGACTAGGGCAGATACGCAGTATTTT.

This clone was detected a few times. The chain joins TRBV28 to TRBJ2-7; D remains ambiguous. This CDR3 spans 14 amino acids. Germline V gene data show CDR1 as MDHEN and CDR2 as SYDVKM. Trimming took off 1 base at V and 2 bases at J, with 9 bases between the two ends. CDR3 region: CASSLFEDPYEQYF. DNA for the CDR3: TGTGCCAGCAGTTTATTCGAGGACCCCTACGAGCAGTACTTC.